One sample yielded the 28 T cell receptor beta chains listed below, sequenced in a study of blood T cell repertoires in COVID-19. The table came from immunoSEQ multiplex PCR; TCRdb's copy has only in-frame clones and leaves some out. The repertoire holds roughly 320,000 clones, roughly 86% seen once, with 1.3% in the top ten. Sample: peripheral blood. The receptor set was obtained from a man between 65 and 85 years old with acute or convalescent COVID-19.

This chain connects TRBV20-1 to TRBJ2-1, with 7 bases matching TRBD1. CDR1 is DFQATT and CDR2 is SNEGSKA in the germline V gene (reference sequence). After removal of 5 bases from V and 8 bases from J, the junction contained 3 bases not matched to a gene. The length of the CDR3 is 11 residues. CDR3: CSAFDRDEQFF. The CDR3 region has the DNA TGCAGTGCTTTTGACAGGGATGAGCAGTTCTTC.

The V and J genes are TRBV11-2 and TRBJ2-3; possibly TRBD1 for D (6 bases). Trimming pared 0 bases from V and 4 bases from J, leaving 11 bases between. The CDR3 is made up of 15 amino acids. The germline V gene has CDR1 SGHAT and CDR2 FQNNGV. CDR3 in amino acids: CASSLDRTGPDTQYF. CDR3 DNA: TGTGCCAGCAGCTTAGATCGAACAGGGCCAGATACGCAGTATTTT.

This clone was counted once. The chain recombines TRBV11-1 with TRBJ2-5; 11 bases map to TRBD2. This CDR3 contains 15 residues. CDR1 and CDR2 from the germline V gene are SGHAT and FQDESV (reference sequence). Trimming removed 5 bases from V and 5 bases from J; junction bases left unmatched: 7. This chain's CDR3 is CASSGGTSGGETQYF. The DNA of the CDR3 is TGTGCCAGCAGCGGTGGGACTAGCGGTGGGGAGACCCAGTACTTC.

The sample holds a few counts of this clone. This chain uses TRBV7-2 with TRBJ2-7, with 8 bases fitting TRBD2. The CDR3 is made up of 16 amino acids. CDR1 is SGHTA and CDR2 is FQGNSA in the germline V gene. V lost 1 base and J lost 1; bases outside the gene matches: 6. The CDR3 DNA reads as TGTGCCAGCAGCTTAGGGTATGGCGGGGGGTCCTACGAGCAGTACTTC. Its protein is CASSLGYGGGSYEQYF.

V is TRBV3-1 (or the pseudogene TRBV3-2) and J is TRBJ2-5, with TRBD2 matching 8 bases. Germline V CDR1 and CDR2: LGHDT, YNNKEL (reference sequence). This CDR3 is built from 18 residues. Trimming cost V 0 bases and J 2 bases; bases outside gene matches: 11. CDR3 amino acids: CASSQDLGGGRIQETQYF. DNA for the CDR3: TGTGCCAGCAGCCAAGATCTTGGCGGCGGGAGGATACAAGAGACCCAGTACTTC.

The chain couples TRBV5-4 to TRBJ1-2; TRBD1 might be the D (6 bases). CDR1 and CDR2 from the germline V gene are SGHNT and YYREEE (reference sequence). The V gene lost 3 bases and the J gene lost 2 bases, with 8 bases spanning the gap. The CDR3 length is 13 residues. For the CDR3, the DNA is TGTGCCAGCAGCTCAACAGGGAACTATGGCTACACCTTC. The encoded protein is CASSSTGNYGYTF.

The CDR3 DNA is TGTGCCAGCAGTTACAGGGCCTTCAATGAAAAACTGTTTTTT. It translates to CASSYRAFNEKLFF. The rearrangement links TRBV2 to TRBJ1-4; D might be TRBD1 (6 bases). There are 14 residues in the CDR3. Germline assignment: CDR1 SNHLY and CDR2 FYNNEI. V gave up 5 bases and J gave up 5 bases, with 12 bases separating them.

The CDR3 DNA reads as TGTGCCAGCGGGCGACAGGGGCGTTGGACTGAAGCTTTCTTT. Translation: CASGRQGRWTEAFF. V is TRBV27 and J is TRBJ1-1; 8 bases align to TRBD1. This CDR3 region has 14 residues. Germline CDR1 and CDR2: MNHEY and SMNVEV (reference sequence). The junction had 10 bases not matched to a gene; V was cut back by 8 bases and J by 5 bases.

The count of this clone is one. The J gene is TRBJ1-4, the V gene TRBV20-1; D remains ambiguous. The V gene lost 3 bases and the J gene lost 7 bases, with 6 bases spanning the gap. CDR1 and CDR2 from the germline V gene are DFQATT and SNEGSKA (reference sequence). This CDR3 comprises 11 residues. CDR3 residues: CSARNGEKLFF. The CDR3, as DNA: TGCAGTGCTAGGAACGGTGAAAAACTGTTTTTT.

The chain has TRBV7-8 and TRBJ2-7; the match to TRBD2 covers 7 bases. Germline V gene lookup returns CDR1 SGHVS and CDR2 FQNEAQ. Germline trimming cut 0 bases from V and 0 bases from J; bases unmatched to any gene: 5. The length of the CDR3 is 16 residues. The CDR3 sequence is CASSLAGGGISYEQYF. The CDR3 DNA follows: TGTGCCAGCAGCTTAGCGGGGGGGGGAATCTCCTACGAGCAGTACTTC. The whole variable domain, filled in from reference TRBV7-8 and TRBJ2-7, reads GAGVSQSPRYKVAKRGQDVALRCDPISGHVSLFWYQQALGQGPEFLTYFQNEAQLDKSGLPSDRFFAERPEGSVSTLKIQRTQQEDSAVYLCASSLAGGGISYEQYFGPGTRLTVT.

V usage is TRBV6-2 or TRBV6-3 and J usage is TRBJ2-2; 12 positions agree with TRBD2. V lost 1 base to trimming and J lost 0 bases; unmatched junction nucleotides: 6. Looked up from germline, CDR1 is MNHEY and CDR2 is SVGEGT. CDR3 length: 19 amino acids. The CDR3 DNA reads as TGTGCCAGCAGTTACTACTCAGGACTAGCGGGAACGAACACCGGGGAGCTGTTTTTT. Its translation is CASSYYSGLAGTNTGELFF.

The chain has TRBV4-3 and TRBJ2-7, with 7 positions matching TRBD1. V lost 2 bases, J lost 0 bases, and 16 bases stayed unmatched. The CDR3 spans 19 residues. The germline CDR1 and CDR2 sequences are LGHNA and YSLEER. The CDR3 here is CASSQKVGTLGTASYEQYF. Here the CDR3 DNA reads TGCGCCAGCAGCCAAAAGGTAGGAACCCTCGGGACAGCCTCCTACGAGCAGTACTTC.

The chain uses TRBV28 and TRBJ1-2, with 8 bases matching TRBD1. CDR3 length equals 16 residues. The germline V gene encodes CDR1 MDHEN and CDR2 SYDVKM. After removal of 6 bases from V and 1 base from J, the junction contained 10 bases not matched to a gene. The CDR3 nucleotides are TGTGCCAGCAGCCCGGGACAGGTTTACGATAACTATGGCTACACCTTC. This codes for CASSPGQVYDNYGYTF.

The chain recombines TRBV19 with TRBJ2-7; 10 nucleotides align to TRBD1. Germline assignment: CDR1 LNHDA and CDR2 SQIVND (reference sequence). J was trimmed by 7 bases and V by 3 bases; bases with no gene match: 6. The CDR3 has 14 residues. The CDR3 loop reads CASSMGQGPWEQYF. DNA for the CDR3: TGTGCCAGTAGTATGGGACAGGGGCCCTGGGAGCAGTACTTC.

The V and J genes are TRBV5-5 and TRBJ2-7; maybe TRBD2 (5 bases). The CDR3 loop spans 14 amino acids. Germline V gene data show CDR1 as SGHKS and CDR2 as YYEKEE (reference sequence). V was shortened by 4 bases and J by 4 bases, with 15 bases between the two germline ends. CDR3 sequence: CASSPAVIVYEQYF. CDR3 sequence (DNA): TGTGCCAGCAGCCCAGCGGTTATAGTTTACGAGCAGTACTTC.

J is TRBJ2-5 and V is TRBV4-2; 14 bases are shared with TRBD2. The CDR3 has 16 amino acids. V lost 1 base to trimming and J lost 6 bases; unmatched junction nucleotides: 4. The germline V gene has CDR1 LGHNA and CDR2 YNFKEQ. The CDR3 DNA reads as TGTGCCAGCAGCCAAGGACTAGCGGGAGGGGGTAAGACCCAGTACTTC. Protein product: CASSQGLAGGGKTQYF.

The chain carries TRBV5-1 and TRBJ1-2; 7 bases are a match to TRBD1. V lost 4 bases, J lost 3 bases, and 3 bases stayed unmatched. The germline CDR1 and CDR2 sequences are SGHRS and YFSETQ. CDR3 length equals 13 residues. The CDR3 nucleotides read TGCGCCAGCAGCAGAGACAGGGACTATGGCTACACCTTC. Its protein product is CASSRDRDYGYTF.

The chain combines TRBV2 with TRBJ1-1, with D perhaps TRBD1 (5 bases). The CDR3 runs 14 residues. Germline CDR1 is SNHLY and CDR2 is FYNNEI. V lost 5 bases, J lost 1 base, and 11 bases lay in between. This CDR3 is CASSLSTGNTEAFF. DNA for the CDR3: TGTGCCAGCAGTCTGTCCACAGGGAACACTGAAGCTTTCTTT.

This chain uses TRBV7-9 with TRBJ2-7, with 8 bases identical to TRBD1. CDR3 length equals 14 residues. CDR1 and CDR2 (germline): SEHNR, FQNEAQ (reference sequence). V was clipped by 5 bases and J by 4 bases; unmatched bases: 7. The CDR3 coding sequence is TGTGCCAGCAGCCAATCGGACAGGGTTTACGAGCAGTACTTC. This encodes CASSQSDRVYEQYF.

This clone has a single count. The V gene is TRBV28, the J gene TRBJ1-2; TRBD1 matches 11 bases. Germline CDR1 MDHEN, CDR2 SYDVKM. V lost 8 bases to trimming and J lost 0 bases; unmatched junction nucleotides: 5. There are 15 residues in the CDR3. CDR3 protein: CASRTGGPPNYGYTF. The CDR3 bases are TGTGCCAGCCGGACAGGGGGCCCTCCTAACTATGGCTACACCTTC.

The chain couples TRBV5-4 to TRBJ1-6; 7 bases agree with TRBD1. CDR1 SGHNT and CDR2 YYREEE come from the germline V gene (reference sequence). V shed 5 bases, J shed 7 bases, and the junction held 9 bases outside the gene matches. The CDR3 sequence is 15 residues long. In DNA, the CDR3 is TGTGCCAGCAGAAAAACCGGGACAGTAAATTCACCCCTCCACTTT. It codes for CASRKTGTVNSPLHF.

This clone was seen a handful of times. The chain's CDR3 is CASSYKQGTGNQPQHF. The CDR3 nucleotides are TGTGCCAGCAGTTACAAACAGGGAACCGGCAATCAGCCCCAGCATTTT. V is TRBV6-2 or TRBV6-3 and J is TRBJ1-5, with D maybe TRBD1 (6 bases). Germline loops: CDR1 MNHEY, CDR2 SVGEGT. V dropped 2 bases and J dropped 2 bases, with 13 bases sitting between them. This CDR3 is built from 16 residues.

There are a few counts of this clone. The chain carries TRBV29-1 and TRBJ1-2; D remains ambiguous. Germline V gene sequence: CDR1 SQVTM, CDR2 ANQGSEA. The CDR3 is made up of 14 amino acids. Trimming left V 0 bases short and J 3 bases short, with 11 bases between. The CDR3 is CSVEDQVSHYGYTF. CDR3 DNA: TGCAGCGTTGAAGATCAAGTCAGTCACTATGGCTACACCTTC.

The chain is built from TRBV4-2 and TRBJ2-3; 8 bases are a match to TRBD2. The CDR3 loop spans 15 amino acids. V lost 5 bases, J lost 0 bases, and 4 bases stayed unmatched. From germline, CDR1 is LGHNA and CDR2 YNFKEQ. Written as DNA, the CDR3 is TGTGCCAGCAGCTACGGGGGGGATAGCACAGATACGCAGTATTTT. Protein sequence: CASSYGGDSTDTQYF.

The rearrangement uses TRBV14 and TRBJ1-5; 7 bases fit TRBD1. Per germline, CDR1 SGHDN and CDR2 FVKESK. V was pared by 7 bases and J by 2 bases, with 5 bases of the junction left unmatched. The CDR3 runs to 14 residues. The CDR3 sequence is CASNQGGRNQPQHF. CDR3 nucleotides: TGTGCCAGCAATCAAGGGGGCCGCAATCAGCCCCAGCATTTT.

V usage is TRBV25-1 and J usage is TRBJ2-7; TRBD2 aligns across 8 bases. The CDR3 totals 11 residues. Germline V gene lookup returns CDR1 MGHDK and CDR2 SYGVNS. J was trimmed by 12 bases and V by 6 bases; bases with no gene match: 7. The CDR3 region has the DNA TGTGCCAGCAGATTTGGGACTAGGGGGTACTTC. It codes for CASRFGTRGYF.

This chain connects TRBV5-6 to TRBJ1-6; the D gene is possibly TRBD1 (6 bases). This CDR3 region has 14 residues. Germline loops: CDR1 SGHDT, CDR2 YYEEEE. V lost 3 bases, J lost 10 bases, and 14 bases lay in between. CDR3 residues: CASSSTNRVSPLHF. CDR3 in DNA: TGTGCCAGCAGCTCAACAAACAGGGTCTCACCCCTCCACTTT.

This clone was detected once. This CDR3 is also generated by other DNA sequences in the sample. This chain links TRBV10-3 with TRBJ2-1, with 14 bases fitting TRBD2. The V and J ends lost 6 bases and 0 bases, in that order; junction bases with no gene match: 1. The CDR3 spans 16 residues. Germline V CDR1 and CDR2: ENHRY, SYGVKD. This CDR3 reads CAIRGTSGSSYNEQFF. The CDR3 DNA is TGTGCCATCAGAGGGACTAGCGGGAGCTCCTACAATGAGCAGTTCTTC.